Listed below are T cell receptor beta chains from one sample, sequenced in a study of T cells in Graves' hyperthyroidism and ophthalmopathy. Via MiXCR, TCRdb re-called the multiplex PCR reads, giving one row per CDR3 protein. The sample includes roughly 530,000 distinct CDR3 sequences, about 15% of them seen just once. The sequenced material came from blood. The receptors were sampled from a woman aged 18-29 years with Graves' ophthalmopathy. The CDR3 runs from the conserved cysteine through the conserved F or W. A D gene is named only where the DNA matches it firmly. Rows may omit the clone size; those that give it use once, few, many or a size class.

>TRBJ1-1|TRBV30|-|TRBD1
CAWSLLANYRGGNTEAFF
TGTGCCTGGAGTCTATTAGCGAACTACAGGGGTGGGAACACTGAAGCTTTCTTT
>TRBJ2-5|TRBV30|-|TRBD2
CAWSVVRTSGGAETQYF
TGTGCCTGGAGTGTAGTAAGGACTAGCGGGGGGGCGGAGACCCAGTACTTC
>TRBJ2-7|TRBV6-2/TRBV6-3|many|-
CASSKTITYSYEQYF
TGTGCCAGCAGTAAAACGATAACTTACAGCTACGAGCAGTACTTC
>TRBJ2-7|TRBV27|many|-
CASSPQVSSYEQYF
TGTGCCAGCAGTCCCCAGGTTAGCTCCTACGAGCAGTACTTC
>TRBJ1-1|TRBV5-1|many|-
CASSPRPGTGNTEAFF
TGCGCCAGCAGCCCCCGACCCGGGACGGGGAACACTGAAGCTTTCTTT
>TRBJ1-5|TRBV20-1|few|-
CSPQMPASNQPQHF
TGCAGTCCCCAGATGCCAGCTAGCAATCAGCCCCAGCATTTT
>TRBJ2-1|TRBV27|few|-
CASSFRGRDEQFF
TGTGCCAGCAGTTTTAGGGGTCGGGATGAGCAGTTCTTC
>TRBJ2-5|TRBV18|-|-
CASSPSDQETQYF
TGTGCCAGCTCACCATCGGACCAAGAGACCCAGTACTTC
>TRBJ2-3|TRBV20-1|-|TRBD2
CSAFGASGGLRTDTQYF
TGCAGTGCCTTCGGGGCTAGCGGGGGATTGAGGACAGATACGCAGTATTTT
>TRBJ2-7|TRBV6-1|few|TRBD2
CASIEAGGESYEQYF
TGTGCCAGCATTGAAGCGGGAGGAGAGTCCTACGAGCAGTACTTC
>TRBJ2-2|TRBV2|-|-
CASTDAWGRNTGELFF
TGTGCCAGCACCGACGCGTGGGGGAGGAACACCGGGGAGCTGTTTTTT
>TRBJ1-3|TRBV4-2|-|-
CASSQVPRDSGNTIYF
TGTGCCAGCAGCCAAGTGCCCCGGGACTCTGGAAACACCATATATTTT
>TRBJ2-5|TRBV6-1|-|TRBD2
CASTQTSGRAETQYF
TGTGCCAGCACCCAGACTAGCGGGAGGGCAGAGACCCAGTACTTC
>TRBJ2-1|TRBV5-1|-|TRBD2
CASTELAAYNEQFF
TGCGCCAGCACTGAACTAGCGGCTTACAATGAGCAGTTCTTC
>TRBJ1-6|TRBV28|few|TRBD1
CASSSAGQNLYYNSPLHF
TGTGCCAGCAGTTCGGCGGGACAGAACCTTTATTATAATTCACCCCTCCACTTT
>TRBJ1-2|TRBV27|-|TRBD1
CASSLQGAQRLPYGYTF
TGTGCCAGCAGTCTACAGGGGGCGCAGCGGCTACCATATGGCTACACCTTC
>TRBJ1-4|TRBV15|once|TRBD1
CATSGGQLPNEKLFF
TGTGCCACCAGCGGGGGACAGTTACCTAATGAAAAACTGTTTTTT
>TRBJ1-1|TRBV27|many|TRBD1
CASRPQGATEAFF
TGTGCCAGCCGACCTCAGGGGGCCACTGAAGCTTTCTTT
>TRBJ1-1|TRBV4-1|few|-
CASSQQDGVTGNTEAFF
TGCGCCAGCAGCCAACAGGATGGGGTCACGGGGAACACTGAAGCTTTCTTT
>TRBJ1-5|TRBV10-3|many|TRBD1
CAISESRQGRNQPQHF
TGTGCCATCAGTGAGTCGAGACAGGGGCGAAATCAGCCCCAGCATTTT
>TRBJ2-1|TRBV5-1|many|-
CASSHRLENNEQFF
TGCGCCAGCAGCCACCGACTAGAAAACAATGAGCAGTTCTTC
>TRBJ2-7|TRBV30|many|-
CAWSVLTTGWYEQYF
TGTGCCTGGAGTGTATTGACGACAGGCTGGTACGAGCAGTACTTC